This T cell receptor beta chain was found in a study of STAT5B mutations in CD4+ large granular lymphocyte leukemia. Germline V lookup: CDR1 SGHNT, CDR2 YENEEA. This CDR3 has 12 residues. V lost 3 bases and J 5 bases, leaving 8 bases between the germline ends. Repertoires were generated with immunoSEQ multiplex PCR, while TCRdb's copy carries only in-frame clones and drops some. The data contain about 21,000 clones, about three quarters of them singletons. This sequence was found in a human donor in good health. The sample comprised CD4+ T cells from blood buffy coats. The chain recombines TRBV11-3 with TRBJ2-7; no definite D call. The CDR3 region is CASSLPTDEQYF. DNA of the CDR3: TGTGCCAGCAGCTTGCCTACTGACGAGCAGTACTTC.